The subject of this entry is one T cell receptor beta chain. Its matching antigen is unknown. This specimen comes from a study of OX40 agonist ivuxolimab in advanced cancers. Study-level points and caveats: With doses of 0.1-3.0 mg/kg, partial responders showed among the lowest clonal expansion.

Sequencing used immunoSEQ multiplex PCR; TCRdb keeps in-frame clones, though not all of them. The data show 30,000 or so clones, with 84% seen just once and approximately 21% held by the top ten. CDR3 size: 14 residues. Germline V gives CDR1 SEHNR, CDR2 FQNEAQ (reference sequence). Deletions cut 4 bases from V and 5 bases from J, with 12 bases between. The sequence was collected from an adult with an advanced solid tumor such as melanoma, head and neck, liver or kidney cancer. Sequenced material: CD4+ or CD8+ T cells sorted from blood, taken in a trial of the OX40 agonist ivuxolimab. This chain uses TRBV7-9 with TRBJ2-1, with D possibly TRBD2 on 5 matching bases. The DNA of the CDR3 is TGTGCCAGCAGCTCGGGGAACGTCCACAATGAGCAGTTCTTC. Residues: CASSSGNVHNEQFF.